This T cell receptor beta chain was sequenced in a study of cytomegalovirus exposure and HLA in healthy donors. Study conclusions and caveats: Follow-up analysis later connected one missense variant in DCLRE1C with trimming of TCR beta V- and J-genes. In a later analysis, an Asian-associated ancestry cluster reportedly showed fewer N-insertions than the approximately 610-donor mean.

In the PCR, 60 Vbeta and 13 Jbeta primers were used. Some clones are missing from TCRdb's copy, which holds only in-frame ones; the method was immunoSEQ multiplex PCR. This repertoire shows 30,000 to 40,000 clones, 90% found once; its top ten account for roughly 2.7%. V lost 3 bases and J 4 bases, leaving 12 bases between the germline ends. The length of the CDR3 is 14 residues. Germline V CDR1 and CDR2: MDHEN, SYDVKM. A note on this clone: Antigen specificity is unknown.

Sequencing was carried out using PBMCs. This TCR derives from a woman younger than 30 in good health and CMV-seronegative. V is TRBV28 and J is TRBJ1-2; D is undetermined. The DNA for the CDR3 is TGTGCCAGCAGTTTCCGTCGGGCGGGCTATGGCTACACCTTC. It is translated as CASSFRRAGYGYTF.